Below are 5 T cell receptor beta chains sequenced from a single sample in a study of blood T cell repertoires in COVID-19. Produced via immunoSEQ multiplex PCR; TCRdb's table is partial and in-frame only. The table shows approximately 53,000 clones, with approximately 80% occurring only once. The sample consisted of peripheral blood. These receptors were obtained from a woman older than 75 with COVID-19, enrolled during active disease.

This chain links TRBV29-1 with TRBJ2-1, with D tentatively TRBD2 (5 bases). Germline CDR1 reads SQVTM; CDR2 reads ANQGSEA. This CDR3 has 15 residues. The V end lost 2 bases, the J end lost 9 bases, and 20 bases lay between the germline ends. In nucleotides, the CDR3 is TGCAGCGTTGAAAATACCCGAGGTTGGACTTTTGAGCAGTTCTTC. This sequence encodes CSVENTRGWTFEQFF.

This sequence joins TRBV11-2 and TRBJ2-1, with 10 bases aligning to TRBD2. The CDR3 extends over 14 amino acids. V gave up 7 bases and J gave up 4 bases; unmatched junction bases: 4. Germline CDR1 and CDR2: SGHAT and FQNNGV. The CDR3 sequence is CASTRTSGYNEQFF. The CDR3 nucleotides are TGTGCCAGCACCCGGACTAGCGGTTACAATGAGCAGTTCTTC.

The V and J genes are TRBV10-3 and TRBJ2-5; weak D call: TRBD1 (6 bases). CDR3 length: 14 residues. Germline V lookup: CDR1 ENHRY, CDR2 SYGVKD. Between the trimmed V and J ends, which lost 4 bases and 3 bases, there was a span of 12 bases. CDR3 amino acids: CAISGGAGEETQYF. CDR3 DNA: TGTGCCATCAGTGGGGGAGCAGGGGAAGAGACCCAGTACTTC.

The V call is TRBV30, the J call TRBJ1-5, with D possibly TRBD1 on 6 matching bases. This CDR3 contains 13 residues. Germline-derived CDR1 and CDR2 are GTSNPN and SVGIG (reference sequence). The V gene lost 3 bases and the J gene lost 6 bases, with 12 bases spanning the gap. CDR3 coding DNA: TGTGCCTGGAGCAAACAGGGTGCTCAGCCCCAGCATTTT. Protein sequence: CAWSKQGAQPQHF.

The chain has TRBV19 and TRBJ2-1, with D perhaps matching TRBD2 (5 bases). The V end was cut by 5 bases, the J end by 3 bases, with 14 bases between. CDR3 length: 15 residues. In germline, CDR1 is LNHDA, CDR2 SQIVND (reference sequence). The chain's CDR3 is CASSPRDLNYNEQFF. The CDR3, as DNA: TGTGCCAGTAGTCCACGGGATCTGAACTACAATGAGCAGTTCTTC.